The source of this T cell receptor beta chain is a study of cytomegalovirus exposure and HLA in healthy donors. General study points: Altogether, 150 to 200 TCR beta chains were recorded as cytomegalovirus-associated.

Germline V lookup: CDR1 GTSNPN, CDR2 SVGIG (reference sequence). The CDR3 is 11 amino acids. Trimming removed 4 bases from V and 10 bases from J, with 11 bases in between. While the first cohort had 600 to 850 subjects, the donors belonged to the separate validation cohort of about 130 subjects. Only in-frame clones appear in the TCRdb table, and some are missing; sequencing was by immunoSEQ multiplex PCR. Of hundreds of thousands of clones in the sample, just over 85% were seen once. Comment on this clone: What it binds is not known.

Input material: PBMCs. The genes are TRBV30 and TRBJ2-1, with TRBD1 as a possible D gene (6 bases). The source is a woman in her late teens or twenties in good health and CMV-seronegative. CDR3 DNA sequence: TGTGCCTGGAACAGGGCCTCGGAGCAGTTCTTC. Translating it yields CAWNRASEQFF.